This T cell receptor (beta chain) was found in a study of T cell responses to AZD1222 COVID-19 vaccine. In the case of this clone: The antigen remains undetermined.

Profiling relied on immunoSEQ multiplex PCR, and the TCRdb table lists in-frame clones only, not all of them. This sample carries over 120,000 clones, over 90% of them seen once, and the ten largest clones take 3.5% to 4.5%. Analysis merged second doses at about 4 or about 12 weeks. Study conclusions and caveats: Only 5 to 7 AZD1222 recipients tested seropositive at baseline.

CDR1 is SGHTA, CDR2 FQGNSA, per germline. The CDR3 spans 15 residues. The J segment lost 6 bases and the V segment lost 1 base, leaving 6 bases of the junction unmatched. The sequences come from peripheral blood, collected 28 days after the second AZD1222 dose. The receptor comes from an adult who received the AZD1222 COVID-19 vaccine. The chain uses TRBV7-2 and TRBJ2-3; 8 bases are a match to TRBD2. The CDR3 region is CASSLGSGSWDTQYF. The CDR3, as DNA: TGTGCCAGCAGCTTAGGAAGCGGGAGTTGGGATACGCAGTATTTT. Full variable domain (remainder filled in from reference TRBV7-2 and TRBJ2-3): GAGVSQSPSNKVTEKGKDVELRCDPISGHTALYWYRQSLGQGLEFLIYFQGNSAPDKSGLPSDRFSAERTGGSVSTLTIQRTQQEDSAVYLCASSLGSGSWDTQYFGPGTRLTVL.